The 24 T cell receptor beta chains below all came from one sample that was sequenced in a study of blood T cell repertoires in COVID-19. Libraries were prepared by immunoSEQ multiplex PCR; TCRdb keeps only in-frame clonotypes and omits some of them. The data show around 64,000 clones, about 75% seen once. Source material: PBMCs or T cells enriched from blood (not recorded which). The source of these receptors is a woman aged 55-69 years who had been exposed to COVID-19.

CDR3 loop: CASSYRGLAYNEQFF. The CDR3 DNA is TGTGCCAGCAGTTATAGGGGATTAGCCTACAATGAGCAGTTCTTC. The V call is TRBV6-5, the J call TRBJ2-1; TRBD1 is a possible D gene (5 bases). Germline-derived CDR1 and CDR2 are MNHEY and SVGAGI. The CDR3 runs 15 residues. V was shortened by 3 bases and J by 2 bases, with 11 bases between the two germline ends.

The chain couples TRBV5-1 to TRBJ2-3, with TRBD1 identical over 8 bases. This CDR3 region has 16 residues. Trimming at V came to 4 bases and at J to 2 bases, leaving 9 bases not matched to a gene. Germline V gene data show CDR1 as SGHRS and CDR2 as YFSETQ. In DNA, the CDR3 is TGCGCCAGCAGCCTCGCGGGGACAGGAGTCACAGATACGCAGTATTTT. Its protein product is CASSLAGTGVTDTQYF.

The V gene is TRBV3-1 (or the pseudogene TRBV3-2), the J gene TRBJ2-5; a possible D gene is TRBD2 (5 bases). Between the trimmed V and J ends, which lost 0 bases and 4 bases, there was a span of 12 bases. Germline V gene sequence: CDR1 LGHDT, CDR2 YNNKEL (reference sequence). The CDR3 has 15 residues. CDR3 in DNA: TGTGCCAGCAGCCAAGAGGGCCTCGGGATAGAGACCCAGTACTTC. This encodes CASSQEGLGIETQYF.

The gene calls are TRBV28 and TRBJ1-2; 10 nucleotides match TRBD1. The CDR3 length is 13 residues. Germline CDR1 is MDHEN and CDR2 is SYDVKM. V lost 9 bases and J lost 7; bases outside the gene matches: 8. The CDR3, as DNA: TGTGCCAGTGCGTGGGGACAGGGGTTTGGCTACACCTTC. Protein product: CASAWGQGFGYTF.

The chain links TRBV19 to TRBJ2-1; 10 bases are a match to TRBD2. Trimming took 6 bases from V and 8 from J; bases not matched to a gene: 13. The germline CDR1 and CDR2 sequences are LNHDA and SQIVND (reference sequence). The CDR3 length is 16 residues. The CDR3 sequence is CASSRRRSGGWDEQFF. The CDR3 region has the DNA TGTGCCAGTAGCAGACGCCGTAGCGGGGGGTGGGATGAGCAGTTCTTC.

The chain uses TRBV30 and TRBJ1-6, with TRBD1 matching over 12 bases. Germline V gene sequence: CDR1 GTSNPN, CDR2 SVGIG (reference sequence). V lost 5 bases, J lost 7 bases, and 6 bases stayed unmatched. There are 15 residues in the CDR3. The CDR3 region has the DNA TGTGCCTGGGGCGCGGGACAGGGGGCGAATTCACCCCTCCACTTT. Encoded protein: CAWGAGQGANSPLHF. Full variable domain (remainder filled in from reference TRBV30 and TRBJ1-6): SQTIHQWPATLVQPVGSPLSLECTVEGTSNPNLYWYRQAAGRGLQLLFYSVGIGQISSEVPQNLSASRPQDRQFILSSKKLLLSDSGFYLCAWGAGQGANSPLHFGNGTRLTVT.

This clone was seen just once. The genes are TRBV27 and TRBJ1-1, with no clear D. Germline loops: CDR1 MNHEY, CDR2 SMNVEV (reference sequence). Trimming removed 8 bases at V and 2 bases at J, with 21 bases between. This CDR3 region has 16 residues. The CDR3 reads CASYRRPVGLNTEAFF. The CDR3 coding sequence is TGTGCCAGCTACCGGAGGCCAGTCGGACTAAACACTGAAGCTTTCTTT.

The chain employs TRBV6-2 or TRBV6-3 and TRBJ1-1, with D hard to call. Trimming took off 2 bases at V and 11 bases at J, with 15 bases between the two ends. The CDR3 has 13 residues. Germline CDR1 is MNHEY and CDR2 is SVGEGT. The CDR3 nucleotides read TGTGCCAGCAGTTACCGCCAGACTTCCGTGGCTTTCTTT. Translation gives CASSYRQTSVAFF.

The gene calls are TRBV6-5 and TRBJ1-2; D is unclear. This CDR3 has 13 amino acids. Germline values: CDR1 MNHEY, CDR2 SVGAGI. With 7 bases removed from V and 2 bases from J, the gap between germline ends came to 11 bases. The CDR3 loop is CASNSGRNYGYTF. CDR3 bases: TGTGCCAGCAATTCGGGGAGGAACTATGGCTACACCTTC.

The table lists this clone with a count of one. V usage is TRBV19 and J usage is TRBJ1-1; perhaps TRBD1 as D (6 bases). Per germline, CDR1 LNHDA and CDR2 SQIVND (reference sequence). Deletions cut 8 bases from V and 4 bases from J, with 17 bases between. The CDR3 is 14 amino acids. The CDR3 DNA follows: TGTGCCAGTGTCCCAGGGGTCAAGGGCACTGAAGCTTTCTTT. Translated, it gives CASVPGVKGTEAFF.

This chain connects TRBV19 to TRBJ2-3, with 12 bases that match TRBD2. V lost 3 bases to trimming and J lost 1 base; unmatched junction nucleotides: 14. In germline, CDR1 is LNHDA, CDR2 SQIVND (reference sequence). This CDR3 has 20 amino acids. The CDR3 protein is CASSMRGTTSGGGGTDTQYF. CDR3 DNA sequence: TGTGCCAGTAGTATGAGAGGCACGACTAGCGGGGGAGGGGGCACAGATACGCAGTATTTT.

The V gene is TRBV28, the J gene TRBJ1-1, with TRBD1 as a possible D gene (5 bases). V lost 6 bases and J lost 1, with 15 bases in between. The CDR3 runs to 15 residues. Germline V gives CDR1 MDHEN, CDR2 SYDVKM. The CDR3 reads CASSPAPRANTEAFF. In DNA, the CDR3 is TGTGCCAGCAGCCCCGCCCCCAGGGCGAACACTGAAGCTTTCTTT. Full variable domain (missing parts from reference TRBV28 and TRBJ1-1): DVKVTQSSRYLVKRTGEKVFLECVQDMDHENMFWYRQDPGLGLRLIYFSYDVKMKEKGDIPEGYSVSREKKERFSLILESASTNQTSMYLCASSPAPRANTEAFFGQGTRLTVV.

The chain combines TRBV5-5 with TRBJ1-3; TRBD1 might be the D (6 bases). The germline gives CDR1 SGHKS, CDR2 YYEKEE (reference sequence). This CDR3 has 14 amino acids. V shed 2 bases and J shed 4 bases, with 10 bases lying between them. In DNA, the CDR3 is TGTGCCAGCAGCTTTGTTGGGGGCGGAAACACCATATATTTT. Amino acid sequence: CASSFVGGGNTIYF.

The gene calls are TRBV28 and TRBJ1-1; no definite D call. The CDR3 is 14 amino acids. Deletions cut 5 bases from V and 1 base from J, with 11 bases between. Germline loops: CDR1 MDHEN, CDR2 SYDVKM. The CDR3 protein is CASSPPRGNTEAFF. In DNA, the CDR3 is TGTGCCAGCAGTCCCCCTAGAGGGAACACTGAAGCTTTCTTT.

V and J are TRBV11-3 and TRBJ2-2, with a tentative D call TRBD2 (5 bases). The CDR3 contains 13 residues. The germline V and J ends were trimmed by 3 bases and 8 bases, with 10 bases remaining between them. CDR1 is SGHNT, CDR2 YENEEA, per germline. This chain's CDR3 is CASSFDYPGELFF. As DNA, the CDR3 is TGTGCCAGCAGCTTTGACTATCCGGGGGAGCTGTTTTTT.

The V call is TRBV19, the J call TRBJ1-1; 7 nucleotides agree with TRBD1. The CDR3 is 14 amino acids. V lost 5 bases, J lost 4 bases, and 7 bases stayed unmatched. Germline CDR1 and CDR2: LNHDA and SQIVND (reference sequence). CDR3 residues: CASSSFDRATEAFF. CDR3 nucleotide sequence: TGTGCCAGTAGTTCCTTCGACAGGGCCACTGAAGCTTTCTTT.

The chain has TRBV10-1 and TRBJ1-5; perhaps TRBD1 as D (6 bases). Germline CDR1 reads WNHNN; CDR2 reads SYGVQD (reference sequence). Trimming took 6 bases from V and 4 from J, leaving 13 bases between them. CDR3 length: 14 amino acids. CDR3 sequence reads: CASSPTGKNQPQHF. CDR3 nucleotide sequence: TGCGCCAGCAGCCCAACAGGGAAGAATCAGCCCCAGCATTTT.

This clone was seen repeatedly, ten times or more. The chain combines TRBV5-4 with TRBJ1-2; a possible D gene is TRBD1 (5 bases). Germline V gene data show CDR1 as SGHNT and CDR2 as YYREEE (reference sequence). Trimming shortened V by 0 bases and J by 2 bases, and 5 bases separated the two germline ends. CDR3 size: 13 residues. As DNA, the CDR3 is TGTGCCAGCAGCTTGGGACAGAACTATGGCTACACCTTC. It is translated as CASSLGQNYGYTF.

The chain carries TRBV7-2 and TRBJ2-7; 7 bases are a match to TRBD1. Germline CDR1 and CDR2: SGHTA and FQGNSA. V lost 7 bases, J lost 7 bases, and 7 bases stayed unmatched. This CDR3 contains 12 residues. CDR3 in amino acids: CASTSTGSEQYF. The CDR3 DNA follows: TGTGCCAGCACATCGACAGGGAGTGAGCAGTACTTC.

The chain uses TRBV7-6 and TRBJ2-7; D remains unclear. Germline values: CDR1 SGHVS, CDR2 FNYEAQ. CDR3 length: 13 residues. The V end lost 5 bases, the J end lost 1 base, and 9 bases lay between the germline ends. The CDR3 nucleotides are TGTGCCAGCAGCCAAGCCGTATCCTACGAGCAGTACTTC. Its protein is CASSQAVSYEQYF.

The table lists this clone with a few counts. J is TRBJ1-3 and V is TRBV20-1; D not certain. CDR3 length: 13 amino acids. Germline V lookup: CDR1 DFQATT, CDR2 SNEGSKA (reference sequence). The V end was cut by 3 bases, the J end by 0 bases, with 6 bases between. CDR3 in DNA: TGCAGTGCTAGTATGGCCTCTGGAAACACCATATATTTT. Translation: CSASMASGNTIYF.

This clone showed up many times. This rearrangement joins TRBV9 to TRBJ1-2; 7 nucleotides line up with TRBD1. Germline values: CDR1 SGDLS, CDR2 YYNGEE. With V trimmed by 7 bases and J by 4 bases, 13 bases remained unmatched. This CDR3 contains 15 residues. The CDR3 coding sequence is TGTGCCAGCGCAATAGAGCCACAGGGGACCTATGGCTACACCTTC. Translating it yields CASAIEPQGTYGYTF.

A note on this clone: Other DNA variants within this sample encode the same CDR3. The genes are TRBV10-3 and TRBJ1-1; TRBD1 might be the D (5 bases). Germline V gene sequence: CDR1 ENHRY, CDR2 SYGVKD. The V gene lost 0 bases and the J gene lost 1 base, with 6 bases spanning the gap. The CDR3 has 14 residues. In nucleotides, the CDR3 is TGTGCCATCAGTGAGTCAACAGGGAACACTGAAGCTTTCTTT. It is translated as CAISESTGNTEAFF.

The genes are TRBV28 and TRBJ1-5; D not certain. Deletions cut 3 bases from V and 10 bases from J, with 7 bases between. Germline loops: CDR1 MDHEN, CDR2 SYDVKM. There are 11 residues in the CDR3. The CDR3 DNA reads TGTGCCAGCAGTTTGGGAGGACCCCAGCATTTT. This gives the protein CASSLGGPQHF.